Below, 15 T cell receptor beta chains from the same sample are listed, as sequenced in a study of cytomegalovirus exposure and HLA in healthy donors. Use of 60 Vbeta and 13 Jbeta primers characterized the PCR. Assay used: immunoSEQ multiplex PCR; TCRdb lists only in-frame clones, some missing. The repertoire holds some 150,000 clones, with roughly 80% as singletons. Sequenced material: PBMCs. The origin of the receptors is a man aged 25-45 years in good health and CMV-seropositive.

The chain links TRBV5-1 to TRBJ1-2; 10 bases are a match to TRBD1. Germline assignment: CDR1 SGHRS and CDR2 YFSETQ. The CDR3 loop spans 15 amino acids. The trim removed 0 bases at V and 7 bases at J, leaving 6 bases unmatched. The CDR3 DNA reads TGCGCCAGCAGCTTGGCCGGGACAGGGGAGGGTGGCTACACCTTC. Translated, it gives CASSLAGTGEGGYTF.

This clone was detected once. The V and J genes are TRBV10-1 and TRBJ1-4, with D perhaps matching TRBD1 (5 bases). This CDR3 spans 14 amino acids. Trimming shortened V by 10 bases and J by 3 bases, and 15 bases separated the two germline ends. CDR1 and CDR2 (germline): WNHNN, SYGVQD (reference sequence). This CDR3 reads CAIVLGGANEKLFF. CDR3 in DNA: TGCGCCATCGTACTGGGGGGGGCTAATGAAAAACTGTTTTTT.

The chain has TRBV20-1 and TRBJ1-4, with no clear D. V lost 3 bases, J lost 8 bases, and 7 bases lay in between. The CDR3 runs to 11 residues. Germline assignment: CDR1 DFQATT and CDR2 SNEGSKA (reference sequence). This CDR3 reads CSASSSEKLFF. DNA for the CDR3: TGCAGTGCTAGCAGTTCGGAAAAACTGTTTTTT.

This chain uses TRBV30 with TRBJ1-6, with D uncertain. Germline V gene sequence: CDR1 GTSNPN, CDR2 SVGIG (reference sequence). V gave up 0 bases and J gave up 10 bases, with 4 bases separating them. CDR3 length equals 11 residues. The CDR3 loop is CAWSVRSPLHF. CDR3 bases: TGTGCCTGGAGTGTGAGGTCACCCCTCCACTTT.

The chain couples TRBV7-7 to TRBJ2-3; TRBD2 is a possible D gene (7 bases). The germline V gene encodes CDR1 SSHAT and CDR2 FNYEAQ (reference sequence). The CDR3 has 15 amino acids. Deletions cut 0 bases from V and 4 bases from J, with 11 bases between. The CDR3 reads CASSLAGGGADTQYF. The CDR3, as DNA: TGTGCCAGCAGCTTAGCAGGAGGGGGGGCAGATACGCAGTATTTT. The full variable domain, completed using reference TRBV7-7 and TRBJ2-3, is GAGVSQSPRYKVTKRGQDVTLRCDPISSHATLYWYQQALGQGPEFLTYFNYEAQPDKSGLPSDRFSAERPEGSISTLTIQRTEQRDSAMYRCASSLAGGGADTQYFGPGTRLTVL.

In nucleotides, the CDR3 is TGTGCCAGCAGACGACGAGGGAACACTGAAGCTTTCTTT. As protein: CASRRRGNTEAFF. This chain connects TRBV2 to TRBJ1-1; the D is unclear. The CDR3 contains 13 residues. Germline-derived CDR1 and CDR2 are SNHLY and FYNNEI. The V end lost 6 bases, the J end lost 1 base, and 9 bases lay between the germline ends.

The chain recombines TRBV5-6 with TRBJ1-5; 10 bases are shared with TRBD1. Germline CDR1 is SGHDT and CDR2 is YYEEEE. This CDR3 contains 12 residues. V trimming: 2 bases; J trimming: 12 bases; junction bases outside the gene matches: 2. Here the CDR3 DNA reads TGTGCCAGCAGCTTCCGGGACAGGGGCCAGCATTTT. Translated: CASSFRDRGQHF.

The rearrangement joins TRBV9 to TRBJ2-5; TRBD2 is a possible D gene (5 bases). Germline V gene sequence: CDR1 SGDLS, CDR2 YYNGEE. V lost 2 bases and J lost 1, with 15 bases in between. The CDR3 runs 16 residues. CDR3 DNA: TGTGCCAGCAGCGTGGGAGAGCCATTCAGCCAAGAGACCCAGTACTTC. Translating gives CASSVGEPFSQETQYF.

The chain carries TRBV7-9 and TRBJ2-5; no reliable D call. Germline lookup yields CDR1 SEHNR and CDR2 FQNEAQ (reference sequence). The V gene lost 4 bases and the J gene lost 3 bases, with 9 bases spanning the gap. This CDR3 has 13 residues. The CDR3 sequence is CASSSGREETQYF. CDR3 DNA sequence: TGTGCCAGCAGCTCCGGTCGGGAAGAGACCCAGTACTTC.

The table lists this clone with a few counts. The rearrangement links TRBV6-1 to TRBJ1-1; D remains unclear. Germline assignment: CDR1 MNHNS and CDR2 SASEGT. Trimming pared 1 base from V and 1 base from J, leaving 13 bases between. The CDR3 extends over 16 amino acids. CDR3 region: CASSEVRARGNTEAFF. CDR3 nucleotides: TGTGCCAGCAGTGAAGTTAGAGCTCGGGGGAACACTGAAGCTTTCTTT.

This clone occurred a few times. The V gene is TRBV5-3, the J gene TRBJ1-5; no clear D. TRBV5-3 is placed among ORFs of uncertain function. CDR3 length: 16 amino acids. With 1 base removed from V and 5 bases from J, the gap between germline ends came to 16 bases. The CDR3: CARSLWSGGLHQPQHF. In nucleotides, the CDR3 is TGTGCCAGAAGCTTGTGGTCGGGAGGGCTTCATCAGCCCCAGCATTTT.

The chain is built from TRBV9 and TRBJ2-7; 7 bases match TRBD2. From germline, CDR1 is SGDLS and CDR2 YYNGEE. J gave up 0 bases and V 0 bases, and 6 bases lay outside the gene matches. This CDR3 has 16 residues. The CDR3 nucleotides read TGTGCCAGCAGCGTAGGGCCTAGCGGAACCTCCTACGAGCAGTACTTC. As protein: CASSVGPSGTSYEQYF.

This clone turned up a few times. The rearrangement uses TRBV5-1 and TRBJ1-1; a weak D match, TRBD1 (6 bases). This CDR3 region has 14 residues. V dropped 6 bases and J dropped 3 bases, with 15 bases sitting between them. Germline V CDR1 and CDR2: SGHRS, YFSETQ. CDR3 protein: CASTFAQGDTEAFF. The CDR3 coding sequence is TGCGCCAGCACCTTCGCACAGGGAGACACTGAAGCTTTCTTT.

This chain uses TRBV19 with TRBJ2-1; 8 positions match TRBD2. The germline V gene encodes CDR1 LNHDA and CDR2 SQIVND (reference sequence). The CDR3 runs to 14 residues. The junction had 12 bases not matched to a gene; V was cut back by 11 bases and J by 6 bases. Here the CDR3 DNA reads TGTGCCCCCCTACGGGGGGGCACGGGCAATGAGCAGTTCTTC. Amino acids: CAPLRGGTGNEQFF.

This clone was seen more than once but under ten times. The chain is built from TRBV27 and TRBJ1-2; D is unresolved. The germline gives CDR1 MNHEY, CDR2 SMNVEV (reference sequence). Trimming stripped 6 bases from V and 4 bases from J, with 12 bases between. This CDR3 is built from 13 residues. The CDR3 DNA reads TGTGCCAGCAGGTCGGGTCCACTCTATGGCTACACCTTC. Its protein is CASRSGPLYGYTF.